The clone carrying this T cell receptor (beta chain) has more than one count but fewer than ten. Per the study methods: Nucleated cell counts were estimated from reference gene primer amplification. Data came from immunoSEQ multiplex PCR; TCRdb stores just in-frame clones and leaves some out. V, J and clone size derive from that table, while D and trimming were established from the DNA sequence. The sample lists around 80,000 clones, 70% to 75% seen once, with around 5% in the top ten. After removal of 6 bases from V and 0 bases from J, the junction contained 9 bases not matched to a gene. Germline V gene lookup returns CDR1 MNHEY and CDR2 SVGEGT. This CDR3 spans 17 amino acids. This specimen belongs to a study of blood T cell repertoires in COVID-19. Study in general: Samples taken during acute and convalescent COVID-19 were collected in the United States, Italy and Spain. PBMCs, B-cell-depleted T cells, or T cells were the source of the cDNA or gDNA that made up the material.

The sequenced sample was peripheral blood. The origin of this receptor is a man in his fifties with active or convalescent COVID-19. The chain couples TRBV6-2 or TRBV6-3 to TRBJ1-5; TRBD1 agrees at 9 bases. CDR3 protein: CASSPTGTGYSNQPQHF. In nucleotides, the CDR3 is TGTGCCAGCAGCCCTACCGGGACAGGGTATAGCAATCAGCCCCAGCATTTT.